The next 30 T cell receptor beta chains were all read from a single sample in a study of blood T cell repertoires in COVID-19. Repertoires were generated with immunoSEQ multiplex PCR, while TCRdb's copy carries only in-frame clones and drops some. The sample lists fewer than 150,000 clones; 75% to 85% were seen once. Sequenced sample: peripheral blood. The receptor source for this set is an older man with acute or convalescent COVID-19.

The chain links TRBV5-1 to TRBJ1-1; TRBD1 is a possible D gene (5 bases). Germline lookup yields CDR1 SGHRS and CDR2 YFSETQ. The CDR3 length is 16 residues. V lost 0 bases to trimming and J lost 4 bases, with 16 bases between them. CDR3 nucleotide sequence: TGCGCCAGCAGCTTGGCCTGGGGCAGGTCGGGCACTGAAGCTTTCTTT. Its protein product is CASSLAWGRSGTEAFF.

The chain has TRBV29-1 and TRBJ2-5; TRBD1 might be the D (5 bases). The CDR3 contains 13 residues. Germline V gene lookup returns CDR1 SQVTM and CDR2 ANQGSEA. V lost 3 bases and J lost 7, with 15 bases in between. The CDR3 protein is CSVESTGRGTQYF. The CDR3 nucleotides are TGCAGCGTTGAGAGTACAGGACGCGGGACCCAGTACTTC.

V usage is TRBV6-5 and J usage is TRBJ2-1; 10 nucleotides align to TRBD1. Germline lookup yields CDR1 MNHEY and CDR2 SVGAGI. The CDR3 extends over 12 amino acids. With 2 bases clipped from V and 15 bases from J, the junction kept 4 bases outside the gene matches. The CDR3 DNA follows: TGTGCCAGCAGTTACCCGACAGGGGGCGGGTTCTTC. Translation: CASSYPTGGGFF.

The V gene is TRBV5-4, the J gene TRBJ2-5, with 7 positions matching TRBD1. The germline CDR1 and CDR2 sequences are SGHNT and YYREEE (reference sequence). The CDR3 spans 14 residues. The V segment lost 0 bases and the J segment 4 bases; nucleotides outside the gene matches: 3. The CDR3 DNA is TGTGCCAGCAGCTTGGCCGGGACAGTAGAGACCCAGTACTTC. Amino acids: CASSLAGTVETQYF.

The chain has TRBV5-6 and TRBJ2-3; 9 bases fit TRBD2. Germline trimming cut 4 bases from V and 3 bases from J; bases unmatched to any gene: 12. The germline V gene encodes CDR1 SGHDT and CDR2 YYEEEE. The CDR3 covers 17 residues. The CDR3 region is CASSRVRGGKGTDTQYF. The CDR3 bases are TGTGCCAGCAGCCGGGTGCGGGGGGGCAAAGGGACAGATACGCAGTATTTT.

The chain is built from TRBV18 and TRBJ1-2; maybe TRBD1 (6 bases). V was pared by 0 bases and J by 8 bases, with 19 bases between. This CDR3 contains 16 residues. Germline-derived CDR1 and CDR2 are KGHSH and LQKENI. The CDR3, as DNA: TGTGCCAGCTCACCACCGGAGGGGACGGGGGGCGGCGGCTACACCTTC. Protein: CASSPPEGTGGGGYTF.

V gene TRBV24-1 combines with J gene TRBJ2-5; D is perhaps TRBD2 (7 bases). This CDR3 is 12 amino acids long. CDR1 is KGHDR, CDR2 SFDVKD, per germline. The V and J ends lost 6 bases and 5 bases respectively, with 9 bases between them. The CDR3 DNA follows: TGTGCCACCAGTAAGGGGGGGGAGACCCAGTACTTC. Translated: CATSKGGETQYF.

The CDR3 DNA is TGTGCCAGTAGTATAGGGGACAGGGGAGGTGGAGATACGCAGTATTTT. Its translation is CASSIGDRGGGDTQYF. The chain links TRBV19 to TRBJ2-3; 10 bases are a match to TRBD1. Germline CDR1 LNHDA, CDR2 SQIVND (reference sequence). J lost 5 bases, V lost 1 base, and 6 bases had no gene match. The CDR3 runs 16 residues.

V is TRBV27 and J is TRBJ1-5; 8 bases map to TRBD1. The CDR3 loop spans 16 amino acids. CDR1 MNHEY and CDR2 SMNVEV come from the germline V gene (reference sequence). V lost 6 bases, J lost 2 bases, and 9 bases stayed unmatched. In DNA form, the CDR3 reads TGTGCCAGCAGACGGGACAGGCGCGATGGCAATCAGCCCCAGCATTTT. Protein product: CASRRDRRDGNQPQHF.

This clone appeared a single time. The chain is built from TRBV19 and TRBJ2-2; D is perhaps TRBD1 (5 bases). There are 15 residues in the CDR3. Trimming stripped 4 bases from V and 4 bases from J, with 13 bases between. The V gene's germline CDR1 is LNHDA and CDR2 SQIVND (reference sequence). The CDR3 nucleotides are TGTGCCAGTAGTAAGTGGGGCTCCGGCACCGGGGAGCTGTTTTTT. Its translation: CASSKWGSGTGELFF.

This clone was observed a single time. CDR3 DNA: TGTGCCAGCAGCTCGCGACAGGGGGAAAAACTGTTTTTT. Protein sequence: CASSSRQGEKLFF. The rearrangement uses TRBV5-4 and TRBJ1-4, with 8 bases aligning to TRBD1. The CDR3 is made up of 13 amino acids. Germline V CDR1 and CDR2: SGHNT, YYREEE (reference sequence). With 3 bases clipped from V and 8 bases from J, the junction kept 3 bases outside the gene matches.

The V gene is TRBV27, the J gene TRBJ2-1, with 8 bases lining up with TRBD2. The V segment lost 3 bases and the J segment 9 bases; nucleotides outside the gene matches: 7. The V gene's germline CDR1 is MNHEY and CDR2 SMNVEV (reference sequence). CDR3 size: 14 residues. Here the CDR3 reads CASSFIGGGSEQFF. CDR3 nucleotides: TGTGCCAGCAGTTTTATCGGGGGGGGCTCTGAGCAGTTCTTC.

V usage is TRBV15 and J usage is TRBJ1-2, with D hard to call. V lost 0 bases and J lost 3, with 11 bases in between. The CDR3 runs to 15 residues. CDR1 and CDR2 (germline): LNHNV, YYDKDF (reference sequence). CDR3 nucleotides: TGTGCCACCAGCAGAGATGGGCAGGCCTACTATGGCTACACCTTC. This sequence encodes CATSRDGQAYYGYTF.

V is TRBV5-1 and J is TRBJ1-1, with D possibly TRBD1 on 6 matching bases. CDR3 length: 15 amino acids. Trimming cost V 4 bases and J 1 base, with 14 bases left between them. Germline CDR1 is SGHRS and CDR2 is YFSETQ. This chain's CDR3 is CASSRSDRTNTEAFF. CDR3 sequence (DNA): TGCGCCAGCAGCCGATCCGACAGGACGAACACTGAAGCTTTCTTT.

The chain is built from TRBV19 and TRBJ2-7, with 9 bases that match TRBD2. The CDR3 totals 17 residues. V gave up 3 bases and J gave up 0 bases; unmatched junction bases: 9. Germline CDR1 LNHDA, CDR2 SQIVND (reference sequence). CDR3 protein: CASSMGGAGGHSYEQYF. The CDR3 coding sequence is TGTGCCAGTAGTATGGGCGGCGCGGGGGGGCACTCCTACGAGCAGTACTTC.

This clone was detected a few times. The gene calls are TRBV6-1 and TRBJ2-1; D unclear. With 2 bases removed from V and 2 bases from J, the gap between germline ends came to 13 bases. CDR3 length: 16 residues. Germline lookup yields CDR1 MNHNS and CDR2 SASEGT. Written as DNA, the CDR3 is TGTGCCAGCAGTGAATCGTCGCAGATCCCCTACAATGAGCAGTTCTTC. Translated: CASSESSQIPYNEQFF.

This chain links TRBV3-1 (or the pseudogene TRBV3-2) with TRBJ2-5; TRBD1 might be the D (5 bases). The germline V and J ends were trimmed by 4 bases and 2 bases, with 8 bases remaining between them. The CDR3 extends over 13 amino acids. In germline, CDR1 is LGHDT, CDR2 YNNKEL (reference sequence). The CDR3 DNA follows: TGTGCCAGCAGCCCGACAGCACAAGAGACCCAGTACTTC. The encoded protein is CASSPTAQETQYF.

The V and J genes are TRBV5-1 and TRBJ2-3, with 7 bases lining up with TRBD1. There are 14 residues in the CDR3. Trimming at V came to 2 bases and at J to 5 bases, leaving 5 bases not matched to a gene. The V gene's germline CDR1 is SGHRS and CDR2 YFSETQ. The CDR3 sequence: CASSFGTEKDTQYF. The DNA of the CDR3 is TGCGCCAGCAGCTTTGGGACAGAAAAAGATACGCAGTATTTT.

The rearrangement joins TRBV5-5 to TRBJ2-5; possible D gene TRBD2, 6 bases. The CDR3 is made up of 16 amino acids. V dropped 4 bases and J dropped 4 bases, with 20 bases sitting between them. Germline values: CDR1 SGHKS, CDR2 YYEKEE (reference sequence). The CDR3 reads CASSRNLASLRETQYF. The DNA of the CDR3 is TGTGCCAGCAGCCGAAACCTAGCGTCCCTGCGAGAGACCCAGTACTTC.

This clone was counted between two and nine times. This sequence joins TRBV3-1 (or the pseudogene TRBV3-2) and TRBJ2-5; tentatively, D is TRBD2 (6 bases). The CDR3 covers 15 residues. Trimming left V 1 base short and J 5 bases short, with 14 bases between. CDR1 is LGHDT, CDR2 YNNKEL, per germline (reference sequence). The CDR3 loop is CASSQGSGVMETQYF. In DNA, the CDR3 is TGTGCCAGCAGCCAAGGGTCGGGAGTAATGGAGACCCAGTACTTC.

The chain uses TRBV2 and TRBJ2-7, with 9 bases aligning to TRBD2. V gave up 3 bases and J gave up 7 bases; unmatched junction bases: 4. CDR1 and CDR2 from the germline V gene are SNHLY and FYNNEI. The CDR3 length is 13 residues. CDR3 DNA: TGTGCCAGCAGTGACCTAGCGGGGATTGAGCAGTACTTC. Translation gives CASSDLAGIEQYF. The whole variable domain, remainder taken from reference TRBV2 and TRBJ2-7, is EPEVTQTPSHQVTQMGQEVILRCVPISNHLYFYWYRQILGQKVEFLVSFYNNEISEKSEIFDDQFSVERPDGSNFTLKIRSTKLEDSAMYFCASSDLAGIEQYFGPGTRLTVT.

CDR3 coding DNA: TGTGCCAGTAGCCCGGTCACCTCTGGAAACACCATATATTTT. Its translation is CASSPVTSGNTIYF. V gene TRBV19 combines with J gene TRBJ1-3; D is unresolved. V was cut by 6 bases and J by 0 bases, with 9 bases left in between. Looked up from germline, CDR1 is LNHDA and CDR2 is SQIVND (reference sequence). This CDR3 has 14 residues.

This clone was recorded a few times. The V call is TRBV18, the J call TRBJ1-6; D may be TRBD1 (5 bases). The CDR3 totals 14 residues. The germline V gene encodes CDR1 KGHSH and CDR2 LQKENI. Between the trimmed V and J ends, which lost 2 bases and 11 bases, there was a span of 13 bases. CDR3 in DNA: TGTGCCAGCTCACCAGGGGCCGGTTCGGCACCCCTCCACTTT. Protein: CASSPGAGSAPLHF.

V and J are TRBV3-1 (or the pseudogene TRBV3-2) and TRBJ2-5; the match to TRBD1 covers 7 bases. V dropped 8 bases and J dropped 6; count of bases not matched to a gene: 15. CDR1 and CDR2 (germline): LGHDT, YNNKEL (reference sequence). This CDR3 has 15 amino acids. The CDR3 sequence is CASHLRQGRLQTQYF. For the CDR3, the DNA is TGTGCCAGCCATCTACGACAGGGCAGGCTCCAGACCCAGTACTTC.

This clone was seen a single time. The chain is built from TRBV6-1 and TRBJ1-3; D remains unclear. Germline V lookup: CDR1 MNHNS, CDR2 SASEGT. Trimming removed 1 base at V and 0 bases at J, with 7 bases between. CDR3 length: 15 amino acids. For the CDR3, the DNA is TGTGCCAGCAGTGAAGGGGCAAACTCTGGAAACACCATATATTTT. This codes for CASSEGANSGNTIYF.

The CDR3 spells CASSLGGEQYF. CDR3 bases: TGTGCCAGCAGCTTAGGCGGGGAGCAGTACTTC. V usage is TRBV13 and J usage is TRBJ2-7; D is ambiguous. V was shortened by 0 bases and J by 7 bases, with 4 bases between the two germline ends. From germline, CDR1 is PRHDT and CDR2 FYEKMQ (reference sequence). The CDR3 is 11 residues long.

The chain combines TRBV7-2 with TRBJ2-1, with 9 bases matching TRBD2. Unmatched junction bases numbered 16, after V lost 0 bases and J lost 7 bases. The CDR3 covers 19 residues. Germline loops: CDR1 SGHTA, CDR2 FQGNSA. The CDR3 spells CASSLARREGYPGGNEQFF. As DNA, the CDR3 is TGTGCCAGCAGCTTAGCGAGGCGGGAGGGATATCCGGGGGGTAATGAGCAGTTCTTC.

The V call is TRBV2, the J call TRBJ1-5; 10 nucleotides agree with TRBD1. This CDR3 contains 15 residues. V shed 4 bases and J 2 bases; nucleotides not matched to a gene: 2. Germline-derived CDR1 and CDR2 are SNHLY and FYNNEI. CDR3 bases: TGTGCCAGCAGTGTAGGGACAGGGGGCAATCAGCCCCAGCATTTT. It codes for CASSVGTGGNQPQHF.

This chain links TRBV3-1 (or the pseudogene TRBV3-2) with TRBJ2-5; no definite D call. The germline V gene has CDR1 LGHDT and CDR2 YNNKEL (reference sequence). Deletions cut 0 bases from V and 5 bases from J, with 7 bases between. The CDR3 spans 13 residues. The CDR3 nucleotides are TGTGCCAGCAGCCAAGAGTTGGCCGAGACCCAGTACTTC. Translation gives CASSQELAETQYF.

J is TRBJ1-3 and V is TRBV7-2; the match to TRBD1 covers 7 bases. The ends lost 2 bases at V and 2 bases at J; junction bases unmatched: 3. From germline, CDR1 is SGHTA and CDR2 FQGNSA. This CDR3 spans 15 amino acids. Here the CDR3 DNA reads TGTGCCAGCAGCTTAAGGGGGCAAGCTGGAAACACCATATATTTT. This translates into CASSLRGQAGNTIYF.